This T cell receptor beta chain was recovered during a study of OX40 agonist ivuxolimab in advanced cancers. Some clones are missing from TCRdb's copy, which holds only in-frame ones; the method was immunoSEQ multiplex PCR. The sample contains about 77,000 clones, more than 90% of which appear only once. The CDR3 spans 14 residues. V dropped 1 base and J dropped 7 bases, with 10 bases sitting between them. Germline CDR1 is SGHTA and CDR2 is FQGNSA. The chain carries TRBV7-2 and TRBJ1-4; a possible D gene is TRBD1 (5 bases). This material consisted of CD4+ or CD8+ T cells sorted from blood, taken in a trial of the OX40 agonist ivuxolimab. This TCR was recovered from an adult with an advanced solid tumor such as melanoma, head and neck, liver or kidney cancer. This CDR3 reads CASSLGGASEKLFF. CDR3 nucleotides: TGTGCCAGCAGCTTAGGAGGGGCCAGTGAAAAACTGTTTTTT.